This T cell receptor beta chain was captured in a study of cytomegalovirus exposure and HLA in healthy donors. Study observations and caveats: The study listed about 150 cytomegalovirus-associated TCR beta chains. Most TCRs appeared rarely, but some public TCRs recurred in many donors.

The V end lost 4 bases, the J end lost 3 bases, and 19 bases lay between the germline ends. The CDR3 totals 16 residues. Sequenced by immunoSEQ multiplex PCR; TCRdb stores in-frame clones only, minus some. Of around 200,000 clones in the sample, almost 90% were seen once. Note on this clone: The target antigen is unknown.

The rearrangement uses TRBV23-1 and TRBJ2-7; tentative D call: TRBD2 (5 bases). TRBV23-1 is flagged as an ORF with uncertain function. The sequencing input was PBMCs. This clonotype was sampled from a woman under 30 in good health and CMV-seronegative. The CDR3 spells CASSPKSGSADYEQYF. In DNA form, the CDR3 reads TGCGCCAGCAGTCCAAAGTCGGGATCTGCGGACTACGAGCAGTACTTC.